This T cell receptor (beta chain) was found in a study of blood T cells in healthy people across ages. PCR was performed a second time for roughly 7 to 12 cycles using a sample-barcoded 5' primer and a J-beta primer mix. TCRdb reprocessed the 5' RACE reads with MiXCR, giving one entry per CDR3 protein. The repertoire has about 400,000 distinct CDR3 sequences, about half of them found once; the top ten carry around 49%. Germline CDR1 and CDR2: KGHDR and SFDVKD. The CDR3 sequence is 15 residues long. With 3 bases removed from V and 2 bases from J, the gap between germline ends came to 13 bases. The origin of this receptor is a man in his 60s in good health. Source material: blood. The chain combines TRBV24-1 with TRBJ2-7, with a tentative D call TRBD1 (5 bases). The CDR3 protein is CATSDPRQSPYEQYF. The CDR3 region has the DNA TGTGCCACCAGTGATCCGCGACAGAGCCCCTACGAGCAGTACTTC.